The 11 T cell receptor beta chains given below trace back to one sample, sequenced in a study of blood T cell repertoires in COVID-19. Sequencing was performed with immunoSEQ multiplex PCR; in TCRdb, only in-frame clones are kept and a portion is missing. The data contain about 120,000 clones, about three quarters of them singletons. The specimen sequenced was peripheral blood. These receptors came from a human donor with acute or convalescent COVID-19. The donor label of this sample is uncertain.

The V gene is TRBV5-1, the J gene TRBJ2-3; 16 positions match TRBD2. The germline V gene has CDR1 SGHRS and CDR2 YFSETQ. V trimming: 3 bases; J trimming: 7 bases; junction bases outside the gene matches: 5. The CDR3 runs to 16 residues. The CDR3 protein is CASSSGTSGGAYTQYF. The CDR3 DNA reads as TGCGCCAGCAGCTCCGGGACTAGCGGGGGGGCTTATACGCAGTATTTT.

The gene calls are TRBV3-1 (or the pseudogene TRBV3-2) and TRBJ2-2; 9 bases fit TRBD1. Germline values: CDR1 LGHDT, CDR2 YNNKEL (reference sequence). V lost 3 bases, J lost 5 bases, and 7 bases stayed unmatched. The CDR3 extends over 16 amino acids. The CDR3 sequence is CASSHTGTGPTGELFF. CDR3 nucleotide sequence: TGTGCCAGCAGCCACACCGGGACAGGGCCTACCGGGGAGCTGTTTTTT.

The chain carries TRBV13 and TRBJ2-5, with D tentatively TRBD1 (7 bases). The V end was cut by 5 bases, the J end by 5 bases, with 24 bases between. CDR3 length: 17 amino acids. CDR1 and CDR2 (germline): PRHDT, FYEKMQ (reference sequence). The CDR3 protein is CASSQSGWAGGAETQYF. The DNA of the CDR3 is TGTGCCAGCAGCCAGAGCGGGTGGGCAGGGGGAGCGGAGACCCAGTACTTC. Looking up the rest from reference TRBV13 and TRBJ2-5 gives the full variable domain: AAGVIQSPRHLIKEKRETATLKCYPIPRHDTVYWYQQGPGQDPQFLISFYEKMQSDKGSIPDRFSAQQFSDYHSELNMSSLELGDSALYFCASSQSGWAGGAETQYFGPGTRLLVL.

The CDR3 DNA is TGCGCCAGCAGCTTGGGCCCGACAGGGGGCAAGGGCTATGGCTACACCTTC. It codes for CASSLGPTGGKGYGYTF. The J gene is TRBJ1-2, the V gene TRBV5-1; 10 positions agree with TRBD1. The germline CDR1 and CDR2 sequences are SGHRS and YFSETQ. The CDR3 has 17 residues. The V gene end was trimmed by 0 bases and the J gene end by 4 bases; junction bases not matched to a gene: 9.

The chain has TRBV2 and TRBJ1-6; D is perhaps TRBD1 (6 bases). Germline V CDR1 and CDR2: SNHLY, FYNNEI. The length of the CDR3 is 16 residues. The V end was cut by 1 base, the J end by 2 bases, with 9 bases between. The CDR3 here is CASSEGGGTYNSPLHF. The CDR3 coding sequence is TGTGCCAGCAGTGAAGGGGGGGGCACCTATAATTCACCCCTCCACTTT.

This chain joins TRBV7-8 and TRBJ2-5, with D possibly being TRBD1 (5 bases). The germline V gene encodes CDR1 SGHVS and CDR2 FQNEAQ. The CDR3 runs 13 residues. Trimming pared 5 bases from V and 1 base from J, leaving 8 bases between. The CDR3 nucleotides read TGTGCCAGCAGCGGGGCCCCCCAAGAGACCCAGTACTTC. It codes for CASSGAPQETQYF. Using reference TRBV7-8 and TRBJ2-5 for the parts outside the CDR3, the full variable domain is GAGVSQSPRYKVAKRGQDVALRCDPISGHVSLFWYQQALGQGPEFLTYFQNEAQLDKSGLPSDRFFAERPEGSVSTLKIQRTQQEDSAVYLCASSGAPQETQYFGPGTRLLVL.

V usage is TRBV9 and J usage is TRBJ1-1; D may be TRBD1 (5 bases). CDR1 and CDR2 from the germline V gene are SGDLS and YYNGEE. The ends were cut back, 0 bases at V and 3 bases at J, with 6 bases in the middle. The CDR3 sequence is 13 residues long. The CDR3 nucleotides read TGTGCCAGCAGCGTAGGGGGCGACACTGAAGCTTTCTTT. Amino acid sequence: CASSVGGDTEAFF. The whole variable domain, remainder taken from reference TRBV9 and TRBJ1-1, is DSGVTQTPKHLITATGQRVTLRCSPRSGDLSVYWYQQSLDQGLQFLIQYYNGEERAKGNILERFSAQQFPDLHSELNLSSLELGDSALYFCASSVGGDTEAFFGQGTRLTVV.

The CDR3 DNA follows: TGCGCCAGCAGCCATCAGGCAGGTTTATCACCCCTCCACTTT. This codes for CASSHQAGLSPLHF. The rearrangement joins TRBV4-1 to TRBJ1-6, with unresolved D. The CDR3 is 14 residues long. V lost 3 bases, J lost 10 bases, and 13 bases lay in between. Germline lookup yields CDR1 MGHRA and CDR2 YSYEKL.

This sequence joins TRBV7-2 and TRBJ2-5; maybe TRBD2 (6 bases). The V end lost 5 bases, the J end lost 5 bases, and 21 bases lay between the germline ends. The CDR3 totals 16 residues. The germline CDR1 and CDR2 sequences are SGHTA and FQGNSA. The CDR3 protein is CASSAGERARTETQYF. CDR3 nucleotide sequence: TGTGCCAGCAGCGCCGGGGAGCGGGCCCGAACGGAGACCCAGTACTTC.

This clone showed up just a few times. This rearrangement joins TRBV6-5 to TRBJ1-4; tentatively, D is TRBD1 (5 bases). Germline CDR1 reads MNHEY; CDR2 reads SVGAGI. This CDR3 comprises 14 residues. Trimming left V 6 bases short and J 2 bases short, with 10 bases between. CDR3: CASRATVTNEKLFF. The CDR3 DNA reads TGTGCCAGCAGAGCGACAGTCACTAATGAAAAACTGTTTTTT.

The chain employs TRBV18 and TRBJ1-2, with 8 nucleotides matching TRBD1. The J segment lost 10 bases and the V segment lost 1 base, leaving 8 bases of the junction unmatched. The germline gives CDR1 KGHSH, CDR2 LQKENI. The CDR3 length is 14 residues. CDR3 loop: CASSPRDRLGIYTF. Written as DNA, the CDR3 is TGTGCCAGCTCACCACGGGACAGGCTTGGTATCTACACCTTC.